The sequence of this T cell receptor beta chain was determined in a study of blood T cell repertoires in COVID-19. Generated by immunoSEQ multiplex PCR, the TCRdb table keeps only in-frame clones and is missing some. Of about 87,000 clones in the sample, approximately 86% were seen once. The sequenced material came from peripheral blood. This clonotype was obtained from a man aged 35 to 55 with acute or convalescent COVID-19.

The CDR3: CASSLAQGVNQPQHF. Written as DNA, the CDR3 is TGTGCCAGCAGCTTAGCCCAGGGGGTCAATCAGCCCCAGCATTTT. The V call is TRBV7-8, the J call TRBJ1-5; TRBD1 aligns across 7 bases. Germline values: CDR1 SGHVS, CDR2 FQNEAQ. The CDR3 extends over 15 amino acids. Unmatched junction bases numbered 2, after V lost 0 bases and J lost 3 bases.